This TCR beta chain stems from a study of CD8+ T cells in alopecia areata. Whole-study results and caveats: Researchers report lesional scalp, most notably alopecia totalis/universalis, outstripped normal scalp in clonality.

Details on this clone: The antigen remains undetermined.

Extraction of RNA preceded its reverse transcription into cDNA, which served as the sequencing template. Assay: immunoSEQ multiplex PCR; the TCRdb copy retains only in-frame clones and omits some. The sample includes about 110,000 clones, approximately 59% of them seen just once. V was pared by 1 base and J by 1 base, with 13 bases between. The CDR3 is 16 amino acids. Germline-derived CDR1 and CDR2 are MNHEY and SVGAGI. The V call is TRBV6-5, the J call TRBJ2-5, with TRBD2 as a possible D gene (5 bases). The receptor was derived from a human donor in good health. Sequences were obtained from CD8+ T cells sorted from blood. CDR3 region: CASSYYSLGVQETQYF. The CDR3 DNA follows: TGTGCCAGCAGTTACTATTCCCTCGGGGTCCAAGAGACCCAGTACTTC.